This T cell receptor beta chain stems from a study of blood T cell repertoires in COVID-19. Across the whole study: Italy, Spain and the United States were the sources of the convalescent and acute COVID-19 samples. PBMCs, B-cell-depleted T cells, or T cells provided the cDNA or gDNA that made up the material.

Authors' processing steps: Amplification of reference gene primers was used by the study to estimate nucleated cell counts. Produced via immunoSEQ multiplex PCR; TCRdb's table is partial and in-frame only. D and trimming were read from the DNA, whereas the V and J calls and clone size are those reported in that table. This table has roughly 180,000 clones, approximately 90% appearing once. Germline values: CDR1 LNHDA, CDR2 SQIVND (reference sequence). This CDR3 has 15 amino acids. V lost 8 bases to trimming and J lost 2 bases, with 16 bases between them. The sequence derives from a young man with acute or convalescent COVID-19. Input material: peripheral blood. The V and J genes are TRBV19 and TRBJ1-5, with D possibly being TRBD1 (5 bases). The CDR3 DNA reads as TGTGCCAGTTGCGCGTCGGGGGTGGGCAATCAGCCCCAGCATTTT. This sequence encodes CASCASGVGNQPQHF.